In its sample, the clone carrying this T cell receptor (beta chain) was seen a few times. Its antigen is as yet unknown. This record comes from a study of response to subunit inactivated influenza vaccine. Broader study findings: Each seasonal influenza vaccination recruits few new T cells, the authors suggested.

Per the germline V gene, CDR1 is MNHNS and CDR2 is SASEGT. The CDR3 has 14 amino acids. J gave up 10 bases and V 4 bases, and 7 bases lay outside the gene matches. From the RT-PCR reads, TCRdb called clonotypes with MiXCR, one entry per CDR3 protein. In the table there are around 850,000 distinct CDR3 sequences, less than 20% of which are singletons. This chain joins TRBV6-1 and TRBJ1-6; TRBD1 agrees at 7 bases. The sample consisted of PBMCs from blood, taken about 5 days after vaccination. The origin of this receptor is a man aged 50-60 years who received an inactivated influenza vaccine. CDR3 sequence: CASSGQGLISPLHF. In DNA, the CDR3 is TGTGCCAGCAGTGGACAGGGTTTAATCTCACCCCTCCACTTT.